The 3 T cell receptor beta chains presented below share a single source sample, sequenced in a study of blood T cell repertoires in COVID-19. Here immunoSEQ multiplex PCR was the method, and the copy in TCRdb shows in-frame clones only, minus some. Here the sample spans about 130,000 clones, about four fifths being singletons. The sample consisted of peripheral blood. These receptors all come from a woman between 70 and 85 years old with COVID-19, enrolled during active disease.

This clone was seen a single time. This chain links TRBV3-1 (or the pseudogene TRBV3-2) with TRBJ1-5, with unresolved D. Trimming shortened V by 4 bases and J by 4 bases, and 8 bases separated the two germline ends. CDR3 length equals 13 residues. Germline V lookup: CDR1 LGHDT, CDR2 YNNKEL (reference sequence). The CDR3 here is CASSPFLNQPQHF. CDR3 nucleotide sequence: TGTGCCAGCAGCCCTTTCTTAAATCAGCCCCAGCATTTT.

The V and J genes are TRBV14 and TRBJ1-2; D is undetermined. The CDR3 extends over 15 amino acids. V gave up 0 bases and J gave up 3 bases, with 11 bases separating them. Germline V CDR1 and CDR2: SGHDN, FVKESK. The CDR3 DNA reads as TGTGCCAGCAGCCAAGATCTTGACACCCACTATGGCTACACCTTC. It translates to CASSQDLDTHYGYTF.

CDR3 nucleotides: TGTGCCAGCAGCTTGATCGCGGGGGCCCACCAAGAGACCCAGTACTTC. Its translation: CASSLIAGAHQETQYF. The chain is built from TRBV5-4 and TRBJ2-5; D might be TRBD2 (7 bases). This CDR3 is 16 amino acids long. The V end was cut by 1 base, the J end by 0 bases, with 13 bases between. CDR1 is SGHNT, CDR2 YYREEE, per germline (reference sequence). Together with reference TRBV5-4 and TRBJ2-5, the CDR3 gives the full variable domain: ETGVTQSPTHLIKTRGQQVTLRCSSQSGHNTVSWYQQALGQGPQFIFQYYREEENGRGNFPPRFSGLQFPNYSSELNVNALELDDSALYLCASSLIAGAHQETQYFGPGTRLLVL.